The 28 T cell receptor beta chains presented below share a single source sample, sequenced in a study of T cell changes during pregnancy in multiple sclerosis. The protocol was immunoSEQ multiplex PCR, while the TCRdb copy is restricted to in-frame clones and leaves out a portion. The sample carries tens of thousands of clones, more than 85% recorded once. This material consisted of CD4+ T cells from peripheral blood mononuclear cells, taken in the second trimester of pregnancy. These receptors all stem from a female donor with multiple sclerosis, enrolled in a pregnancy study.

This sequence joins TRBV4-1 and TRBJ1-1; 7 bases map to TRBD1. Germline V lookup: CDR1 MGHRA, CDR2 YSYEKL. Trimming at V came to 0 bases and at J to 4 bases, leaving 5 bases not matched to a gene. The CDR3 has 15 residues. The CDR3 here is CASSQDRRGSTEAFF. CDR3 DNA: TGCGCCAGCAGCCAAGATCGCAGGGGGAGCACTGAAGCTTTCTTT.

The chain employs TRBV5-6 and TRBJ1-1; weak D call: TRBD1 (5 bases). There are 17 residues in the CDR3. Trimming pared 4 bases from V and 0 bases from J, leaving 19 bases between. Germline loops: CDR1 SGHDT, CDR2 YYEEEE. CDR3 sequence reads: CASSPPGPGGLNTEAFF. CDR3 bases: TGTGCCAGCAGCCCCCCGGGCCCGGGGGGTCTGAACACTGAAGCTTTCTTT. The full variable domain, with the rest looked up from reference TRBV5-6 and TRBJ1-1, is DAGVTQSPTHLIKTRGQQVTLRCSPKSGHDTVSWYQQALGQGPQFIFQYYEEEERQRGNFPDRFSGHQFPNYSSELNVNALLLGDSALYLCASSPPGPGGLNTEAFFGQGTRLTVV.

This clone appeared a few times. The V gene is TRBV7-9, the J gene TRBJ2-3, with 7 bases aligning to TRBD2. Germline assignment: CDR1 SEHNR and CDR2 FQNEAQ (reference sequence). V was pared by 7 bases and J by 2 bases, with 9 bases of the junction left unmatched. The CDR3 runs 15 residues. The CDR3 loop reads CASTLRGTFTDTQYF. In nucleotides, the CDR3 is TGTGCCAGCACCTTGCGGGGGACCTTCACAGATACGCAGTATTTT.

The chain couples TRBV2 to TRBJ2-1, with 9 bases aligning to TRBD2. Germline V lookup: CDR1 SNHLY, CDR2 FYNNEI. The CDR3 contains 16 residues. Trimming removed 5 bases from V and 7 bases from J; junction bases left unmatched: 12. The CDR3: CASSLLKLAGSNEQFF. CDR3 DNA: TGTGCCAGCAGTTTGCTTAAACTAGCGGGTTCTAATGAGCAGTTCTTC.

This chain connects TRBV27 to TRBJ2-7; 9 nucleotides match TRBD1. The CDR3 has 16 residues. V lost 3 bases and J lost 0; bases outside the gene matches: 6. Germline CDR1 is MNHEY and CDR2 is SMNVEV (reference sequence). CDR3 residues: CASSFLGQGGSYEQYF. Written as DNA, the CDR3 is TGTGCCAGCAGTTTTTTGGGACAGGGAGGCTCCTACGAGCAGTACTTC.

The CDR3, as DNA: TGTGCTAGTGGTTCCGGGAGAGGGGATACGCAGTATTTT. As protein: CASGSGRGDTQYF. V is TRBV12-5 and J is TRBJ2-3; D may be TRBD2 (6 bases). The CDR3 runs to 13 residues. CDR1 is LGHNT and CDR2 is FRNRAP in the germline V gene. V was pared by 4 bases and J by 6 bases, with 11 bases between.

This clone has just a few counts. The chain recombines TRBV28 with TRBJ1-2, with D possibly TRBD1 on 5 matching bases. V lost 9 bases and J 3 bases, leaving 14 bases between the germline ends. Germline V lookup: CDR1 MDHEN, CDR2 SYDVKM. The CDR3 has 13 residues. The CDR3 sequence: CASKPGEDYGYTF. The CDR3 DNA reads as TGTGCCAGTAAGCCGGGGGAGGACTATGGCTACACCTTC.

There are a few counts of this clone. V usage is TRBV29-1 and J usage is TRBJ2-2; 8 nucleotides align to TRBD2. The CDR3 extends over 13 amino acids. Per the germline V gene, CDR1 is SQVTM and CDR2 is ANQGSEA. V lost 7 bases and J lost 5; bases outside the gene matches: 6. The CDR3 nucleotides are TGCAGCGGGCGGGGGGCGAGAACCGGGGAGCTGTTTTTT. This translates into CSGRGARTGELFF.

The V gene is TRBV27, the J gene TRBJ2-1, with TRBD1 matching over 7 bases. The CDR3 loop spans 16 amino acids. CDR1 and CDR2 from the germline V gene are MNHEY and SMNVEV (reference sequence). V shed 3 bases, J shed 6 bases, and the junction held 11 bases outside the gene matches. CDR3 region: CASSLQGGLPPNEQFF. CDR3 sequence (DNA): TGTGCCAGCAGTTTGCAAGGGGGCCTCCCTCCCAATGAGCAGTTCTTC.

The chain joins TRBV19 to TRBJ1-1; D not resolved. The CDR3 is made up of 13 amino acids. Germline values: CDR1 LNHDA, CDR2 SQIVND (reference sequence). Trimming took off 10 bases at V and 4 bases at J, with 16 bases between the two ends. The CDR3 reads CATARLTGTEAFF. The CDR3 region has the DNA TGTGCCACCGCCCGCTTAACGGGCACTGAAGCTTTCTTT.

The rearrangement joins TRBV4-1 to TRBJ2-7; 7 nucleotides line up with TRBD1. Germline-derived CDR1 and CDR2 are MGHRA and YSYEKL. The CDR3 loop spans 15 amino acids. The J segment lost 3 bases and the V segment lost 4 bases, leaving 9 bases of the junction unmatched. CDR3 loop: CASSPGTAKGYEQYF. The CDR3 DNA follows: TGCGCCAGCAGCCCTGGGACAGCAAAGGGCTACGAGCAGTACTTC.

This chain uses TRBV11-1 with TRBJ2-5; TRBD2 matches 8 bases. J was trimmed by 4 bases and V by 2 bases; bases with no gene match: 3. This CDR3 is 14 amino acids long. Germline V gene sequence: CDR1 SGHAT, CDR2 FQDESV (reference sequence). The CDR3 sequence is CASSLSGTRETQYF. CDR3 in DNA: TGTGCCAGCAGCTTATCTGGGACTAGAGAGACCCAGTACTTC.

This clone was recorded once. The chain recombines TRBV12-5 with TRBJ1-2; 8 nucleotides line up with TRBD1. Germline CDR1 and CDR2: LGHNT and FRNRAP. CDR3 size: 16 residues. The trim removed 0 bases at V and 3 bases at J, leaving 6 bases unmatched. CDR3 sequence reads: CASGLVLGQGHYGYTF. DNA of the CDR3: TGTGCTAGTGGTTTGGTACTAGGACAGGGACACTATGGCTACACCTTC.

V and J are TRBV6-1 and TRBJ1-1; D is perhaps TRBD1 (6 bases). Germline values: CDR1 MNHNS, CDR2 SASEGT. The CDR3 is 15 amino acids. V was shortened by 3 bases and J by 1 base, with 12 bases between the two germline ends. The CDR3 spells CASSDTGQPNTEAFF. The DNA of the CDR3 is TGTGCCAGCAGTGATACGGGACAACCGAACACTGAAGCTTTCTTT.

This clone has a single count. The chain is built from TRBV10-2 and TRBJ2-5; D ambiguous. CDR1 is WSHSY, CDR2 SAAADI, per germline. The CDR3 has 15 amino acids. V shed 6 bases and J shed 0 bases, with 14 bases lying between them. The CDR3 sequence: CASRGLRWDQETQYF. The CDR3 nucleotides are TGCGCCAGCAGGGGCCTGCGATGGGACCAAGAGACCCAGTACTTC.

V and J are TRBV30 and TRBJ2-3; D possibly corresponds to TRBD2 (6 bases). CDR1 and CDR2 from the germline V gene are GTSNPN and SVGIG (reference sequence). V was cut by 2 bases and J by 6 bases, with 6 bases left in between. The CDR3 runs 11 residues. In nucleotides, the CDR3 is TGTGCCTGGAGTCGGGGGGATACGCAGTATTTT. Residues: CAWSRGDTQYF.

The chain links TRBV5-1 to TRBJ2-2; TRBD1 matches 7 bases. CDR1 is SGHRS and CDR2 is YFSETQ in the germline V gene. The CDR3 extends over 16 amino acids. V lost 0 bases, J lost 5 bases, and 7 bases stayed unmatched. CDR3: CASSLGQGVNTGELFF. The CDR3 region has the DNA TGCGCCAGCAGCTTGGGACAGGGTGTAAATACCGGGGAGCTGTTTTTT.

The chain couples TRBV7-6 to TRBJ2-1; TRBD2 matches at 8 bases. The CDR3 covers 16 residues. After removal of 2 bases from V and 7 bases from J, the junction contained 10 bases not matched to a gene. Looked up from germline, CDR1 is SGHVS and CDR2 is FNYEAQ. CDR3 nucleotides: TGTGCCAGCAGCTTAAAGAGCGGGAGTTTGGTGAATGAGCAGTTCTTC. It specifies CASSLKSGSLVNEQFF.

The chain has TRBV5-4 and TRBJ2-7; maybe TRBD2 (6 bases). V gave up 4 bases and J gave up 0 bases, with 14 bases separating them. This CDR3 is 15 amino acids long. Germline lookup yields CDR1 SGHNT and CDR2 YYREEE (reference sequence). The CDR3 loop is CASSPRGGASYEQYF. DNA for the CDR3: TGTGCCAGCAGCCCCCGGGGCGGGGCCTCCTACGAGCAGTACTTC.

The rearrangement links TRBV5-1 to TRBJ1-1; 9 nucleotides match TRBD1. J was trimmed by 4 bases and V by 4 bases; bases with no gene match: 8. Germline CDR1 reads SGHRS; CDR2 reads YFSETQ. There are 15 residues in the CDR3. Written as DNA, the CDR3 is TGCGCCAGCAGCCGGACAGGGGACATAAGCACTGAAGCTTTCTTT. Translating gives CASSRTGDISTEAFF. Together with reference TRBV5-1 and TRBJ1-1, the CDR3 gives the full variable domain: KAGVTQTPRYLIKTRGQQVTLSCSPISGHRSVSWYQQTPGQGLQFLFEYFSETQRNKGNFPGRFSGRQFSNSRSEMNVSTLELGDSALYLCASSRTGDISTEAFFGQGTRLTVV.

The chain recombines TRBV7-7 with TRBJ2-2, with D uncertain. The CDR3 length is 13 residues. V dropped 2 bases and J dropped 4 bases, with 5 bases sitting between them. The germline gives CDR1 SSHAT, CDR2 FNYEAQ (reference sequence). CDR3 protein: CASSLSSTGELFF. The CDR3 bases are TGTGCCAGCAGCTTATCCTCCACCGGGGAGCTGTTTTTT.

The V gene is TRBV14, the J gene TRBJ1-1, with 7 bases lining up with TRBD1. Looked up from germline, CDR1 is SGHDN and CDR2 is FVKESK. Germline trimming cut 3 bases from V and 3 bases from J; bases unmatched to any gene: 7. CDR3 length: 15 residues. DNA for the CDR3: TGTGCCAGCAGCCAGAGGACAGGACGGGACACTGAAGCTTTCTTT. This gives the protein CASSQRTGRDTEAFF.

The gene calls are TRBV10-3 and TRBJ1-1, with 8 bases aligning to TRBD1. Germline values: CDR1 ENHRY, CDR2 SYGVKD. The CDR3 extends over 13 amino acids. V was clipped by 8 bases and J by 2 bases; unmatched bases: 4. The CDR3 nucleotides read TGTGCCATCTCGGACAGGGTAAACACTGAAGCTTTCTTT. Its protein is CAISDRVNTEAFF.

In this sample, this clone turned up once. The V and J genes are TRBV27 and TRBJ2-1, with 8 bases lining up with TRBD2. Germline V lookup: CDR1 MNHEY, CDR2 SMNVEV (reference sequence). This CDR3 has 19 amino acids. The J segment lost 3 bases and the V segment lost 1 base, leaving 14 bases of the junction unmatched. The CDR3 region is CASSLFGGRPERNYNEQFF. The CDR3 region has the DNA TGTGCCAGCAGTTTATTTGGCGGGAGGCCCGAACGGAACTACAATGAGCAGTTCTTC.

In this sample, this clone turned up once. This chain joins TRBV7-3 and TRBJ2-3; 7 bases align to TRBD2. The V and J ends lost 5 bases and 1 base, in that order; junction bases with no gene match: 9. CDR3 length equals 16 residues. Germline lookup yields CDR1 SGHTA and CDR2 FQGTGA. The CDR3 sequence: CASSTQARGGTDTQYF. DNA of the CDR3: TGTGCCAGCAGCACCCAAGCACGGGGGGGCACAGATACGCAGTATTTT.

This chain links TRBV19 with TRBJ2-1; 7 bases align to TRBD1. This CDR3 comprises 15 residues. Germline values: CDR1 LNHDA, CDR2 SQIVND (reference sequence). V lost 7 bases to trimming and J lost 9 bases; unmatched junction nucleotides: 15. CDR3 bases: TGTGCCAGTACCGGGTCTGGGACAGTATATGTTGAGCAGTTCTTC. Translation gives CASTGSGTVYVEQFF.

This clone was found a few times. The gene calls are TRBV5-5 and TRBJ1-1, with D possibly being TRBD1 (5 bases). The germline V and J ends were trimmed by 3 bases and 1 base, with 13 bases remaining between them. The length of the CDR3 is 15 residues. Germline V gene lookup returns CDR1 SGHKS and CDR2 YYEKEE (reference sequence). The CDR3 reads CASSSRDSANTEAFF. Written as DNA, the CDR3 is TGTGCCAGCAGCTCTAGGGACTCTGCGAACACTGAAGCTTTCTTT.

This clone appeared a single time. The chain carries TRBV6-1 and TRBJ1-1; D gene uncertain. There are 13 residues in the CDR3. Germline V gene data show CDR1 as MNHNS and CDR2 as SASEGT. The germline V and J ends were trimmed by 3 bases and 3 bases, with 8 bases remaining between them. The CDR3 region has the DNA TGTGCCAGCAGTGAGTCGGGGTACACTGAAGCTTTCTTT. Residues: CASSESGYTEAFF.